This is a list of T cell receptor beta chains from one sample in a study of blood T cell repertoires in COVID-19. Repertoires were generated with immunoSEQ multiplex PCR, while TCRdb's copy carries only in-frame clones and drops some. The sample records about 300,000 clones, approximately 90% being singletons. Sequenced material: PBMCs or T cells enriched from blood (not recorded which). These receptors came from a man aged 25-45 years who had recovered from COVID-19. The CDR3 runs from the conserved cysteine through the conserved F or W. The D gene is left open where the match is weak. Clone size is stated in some rows and not others, as once, few, many or a class when expanded.

d_gene | j_gene | v_gene | abundance | CDR3aa | CDR3nt
- | TRBJ1-6 | TRBV14 | - | CASSPRQLLANSPLHF | TGTGCCAGCAGCCCTCGACAGCTTCTGGCCAATTCACCCCTCCACTTT
- | TRBJ2-2 | TRBV5-8 | - | CASHRGELFF | TGTGCCAGCCACCGGGGGGAGCTGTTTTTT
- | TRBJ2-5 | TRBV3-1/TRBV3-2 | - | CASSQERARETQYF | TGTGCCAGCAGCCAAGAACGAGCCCGGGAGACCCAGTACTTC
- | TRBJ2-5 | TRBV9 | - | CASSVGWGQGASETQYF | TGTGCCAGCAGCGTCGGGTGGGGCCAGGGCGCTTCAGAGACCCAGTACTTC
TRBD1 | TRBJ2-7 | TRBV7-2 | once | CASSRTGNEQYF | TGTGCCAGCAGCCGGACAGGAAACGAGCAGTACTTC
- | TRBJ2-3 | TRBV15 | - | CATSREQVTDTQYF | TGTGCCACCAGCAGAGAACAGGTCACAGATACGCAGTATTTT
TRBD1 | TRBJ1-1 | TRBV5-6 | - | CASSAQGATEAFF | TGTGCCAGCAGCGCCCAGGGGGCCACTGAAGCTTTCTTT
- | TRBJ2-1 | TRBV5-1 | - | CASSQRASSYNEQFF | TGCGCCAGCAGCCAGCGGGCTAGCTCCTACAATGAGCAGTTCTTC
TRBD2 | TRBJ2-3 | TRBV28 | - | CASSPGLTGTDTQYF | TGTGCCAGCAGCCCGGGACTAACTGGTACAGATACGCAGTATTTT
TRBD2 | TRBJ2-3 | TRBV9 | - | CASSVGGSGSPDTQYF | TGTGCCAGCAGCGTAGGTGGTAGCGGGAGCCCAGATACGCAGTATTTT
- | TRBJ1-2 | TRBV11-2 | - | CASSLGIRGVDYGYTF | TGTGCCAGCAGCTTAGGTATCAGGGGAGTGGACTATGGCTACACCTTC
TRBD2 | TRBJ2-7 | TRBV6-5 | - | CASTTPGGRANEQYF | TGTGCCAGCACCACACCCGGCGGGAGGGCAAACGAGCAGTACTTC
- | TRBJ1-4 | TRBV20-1 | - | CSASQNRVGEKLFF | TGCAGTGCTAGTCAGAACAGGGTTGGGGAAAAACTGTTTTTT
- | TRBJ2-5 | TRBV4-1 | - | CASSQDIRDRETQYF | TGCGCCAGCAGCCAAGATATCCGGGATAGGGAGACCCAGTACTTC
- | TRBJ1-1 | TRBV9 | once | CASSVGQDGTEAFF | TGTGCCAGCAGCGTAGGACAGGATGGGACTGAAGCTTTCTTT
TRBD2 | TRBJ2-1 | TRBV19 | few | CASGSQRGFLNPYNEQFF | TGTGCCAGTGGCTCCCAGCGGGGATTCCTTAACCCCTACAATGAGCAGTTCTTC
TRBD1 | TRBJ2-7 | TRBV5-1 | - | CASSPLEDRGGEQYF | TGCGCCAGCAGCCCCCTGGAGGACAGGGGAGGCGAGCAGTACTTC
TRBD1 | TRBJ1-4 | TRBV28 | - | CASSPGFLAGGDPNEKLFF | TGTGCCAGCTCCCCCGGTTTCCTGGCAGGGGGCGACCCTAATGAAAAACTGTTTTTT
TRBD2 | TRBJ2-7 | TRBV28 | - | CASSQTSAVSYEQYF | TGTGCCAGCAGTCAGACTAGCGCGGTCTCCTACGAGCAGTACTTC
- | TRBJ1-1 | TRBV18 | - | CASSPYGQTEAFF | TGTGCCAGCTCACCATACGGACAGACTGAAGCTTTCTTT
TRBD1 | TRBJ1-1 | TRBV28 | - | CASSPWGQSNTEAFF | TGTGCCAGCAGCCCATGGGGACAGTCGAACACTGAAGCTTTCTTT
- | TRBJ1-5 | TRBV4-1 | - | CASSQQSQGLSNQPQHF | TGCGCCAGCAGCCAACAATCGCAGGGTCTTAGCAATCAGCCCCAGCATTTT
- | TRBJ1-5 | TRBV5-5 | - | CASSGSEGTENQPQHF | TGTGCCAGCAGCGGTTCAGAGGGAACAGAGAACCAGCCCCAGCATTTT
- | TRBJ2-7 | TRBV3-1/TRBV3-2 | - | CASSQGRLSYEQYF | TGTGCCAGCAGCCAAGGGAGGCTCTCCTACGAGCAGTACTTC
- | TRBJ1-6 | TRBV4-1 | - | CATTRDSDNSPLHF | TGCGCCACCACGCGCGACAGTGATAATTCACCCCTCCACTTT
TRBD1 | TRBJ1-6 | TRBV12-3/TRBV12-4 | - | CASSYDRGSPLHF | TGTGCCAGCAGCTACGACAGGGGATCACCCCTCCACTTT
- | TRBJ1-4 | TRBV11-3 | - | CASSHLRQLNEKLFF | TGTGCCAGCAGCCACCTGCGACAGCTTAATGAAAAACTGTTTTTT
TRBD1 | TRBJ2-3 | TRBV27 | - | CASRDRTKEISTDTQYF | TGTGCCAGTAGGGACAGGACAAAAGAGATTTCCACAGATACGCAGTATTTT
- | TRBJ1-1 | TRBV18 | once | CASSPGQNTEAFF | TGTGCCAGCTCACCCGGACAAAACACTGAAGCTTTCTTT
- | TRBJ1-1 | TRBV30 | - | CAWNGENTEAFF | TGTGCCTGGAACGGGGAGAACACTGAAGCTTTCTTT
- | TRBJ2-2 | TRBV5-3 | once | CARSLAIALRAGGELFF | TGTGCCAGAAGCTTGGCCATCGCACTGCGGGCCGGCGGGGAGCTGTTTTTT
- | TRBJ1-1 | TRBV3-1/TRBV3-2 | - | CASSQVQGEAFF | TGTGCCAGCAGCCAAGTCCAGGGTGAAGCTTTCTTT
- | TRBJ2-5 | TRBV21-1 | - | CASSKDWMEGGATPETQYF | TGTGCCAGCAGCAAAGATTGGATGGAAGGGGGCGCAACCCCAGAGACCCAGTACTTC
- | TRBJ2-7 | TRBV7-9 | - | CASSHNNRDEQYF | TGTGCCAGCAGCCATAATAACAGGGACGAGCAGTACTTC
TRBD1 | TRBJ2-3 | TRBV28 | - | CASSLPGTGGRDTQYF | TGTGCCAGCAGTTTACCCGGGACAGGGGGTAGAGATACGCAGTATTTT
- | TRBJ2-7 | TRBV27 | once | CAGIRTETYEQYF | TGTGCCGGTATCCGGACAGAAACCTACGAGCAGTACTTC
- | TRBJ1-4 | TRBV28 | - | CASSWGKPGNEKLFF | TGTGCCAGCAGTTGGGGCAAGCCGGGTAATGAAAAACTGTTTTTT
- | TRBJ1-2 | TRBV7-9 | - | CASSLLVAGAANYGYTF | TGTGCCAGCAGCTTACTAGTGGCAGGGGCGGCTAACTATGGCTACACCTTC
- | TRBJ1-5 | TRBV21-1 | - | CASQGGQGSGNQPQHF | TGTGCCAGCCAAGGGGGACAGGGCTCGGGCAATCAGCCCCAGCATTTT